What follows are 19 T cell receptor beta chains derived from one specimen sequenced in a study of shared clonotypes between healthy human individuals. The repertoire was sequenced with immunoSEQ multiplex PCR; TCRdb's copy has only in-frame clones and lacks some. The profile shows about 750,000 clones, over 90% of them singletons. Naive CD8 cells comprised CD45RO-negative, CCR7-positively selected cells, excluding terminally differentiated effector memory CD45RA+ cells. Specimen: naive CD8+ T cells sorted from blood. These receptors were taken from a man younger than 45 in good health.

The chain joins TRBV13 to TRBJ2-3; 8 bases map to TRBD2. The CDR3 has 16 residues. Germline lookup yields CDR1 PRHDT and CDR2 FYEKMQ (reference sequence). Trimming took 2 bases from V and 2 from J; bases not matched to a gene: 6. CDR3 coding DNA: TGTGCCAGCAGCTTAAGGGGTAGCGGGATCACAGATACGCAGTATTTT. Protein: CASSLRGSGITDTQYF.

This clone was seen just once. The V call is TRBV4-1, the J call TRBJ2-1; maybe TRBD2 (6 bases). In germline, CDR1 is MGHRA, CDR2 YSYEKL. Deletions cut 0 bases from V and 3 bases from J, with 9 bases between. The CDR3 is made up of 15 amino acids. The CDR3 reads CASSQEGTFYNEQFF. The CDR3 DNA reads TGCGCCAGCAGCCAAGAAGGGACTTTCTACAATGAGCAGTTCTTC.

For the CDR3, the DNA is TGCGCCAGCAGACTCACACCGGGACTAGCGGGAGGGCCGGGGAATGAGCAGTTCTTC. It translates to CASRLTPGLAGGPGNEQFF. The chain couples TRBV4-1 to TRBJ2-1; 16 bases are a match to TRBD2. V was clipped by 6 bases and J by 7 bases; unmatched bases: 15. Looked up from germline, CDR1 is MGHRA and CDR2 is YSYEKL. CDR3 length: 19 residues.

This sequence joins TRBV9 and TRBJ2-7; D is possibly TRBD1 or TRBD2 (5 bases each). V lost 4 bases, J lost 7 bases, and 24 bases lay in between. There are 16 residues in the CDR3. Germline assignment: CDR1 SGDLS and CDR2 YYNGEE. The CDR3 DNA reads TGTGCCAGCAGCCTCTGGGGCGGGCAAGACGGCAGGGAGCAGTACTTC. Residues: CASSLWGGQDGREQYF.

The chain recombines TRBV4-2 with TRBJ1-4; D is possibly TRBD1 (6 bases). V was pared by 0 bases and J by 4 bases, with 12 bases between. CDR3 length equals 16 residues. Per the germline V gene, CDR1 is LGHNA and CDR2 is YNFKEQ. The CDR3 DNA sequence: TGTGCCAGCAGCCAAGACGTTGCAGGGGATAATGAAAAACTGTTTTTT. It encodes CASSQDVAGDNEKLFF.

The chain joins TRBV4-1 to TRBJ2-3; 10 positions agree with TRBD2. The V segment lost 0 bases and the J segment 2 bases; nucleotides outside the gene matches: 17. This CDR3 is 21 amino acids long. CDR1 and CDR2 (germline): MGHRA, YSYEKL. CDR3 sequence (DNA): TGCGCCAGCAGCCAAGAAGTAGTTTCCGGGACTAGCGCAAAAAACACAGATACGCAGTATTTT. Protein: CASSQEVVSGTSAKNTDTQYF.

The gene calls are TRBV10-2 and TRBJ1-1; no firm D call. CDR1 and CDR2 from the germline V gene are WSHSY and SAAADI. This CDR3 contains 14 residues. V was shortened by 4 bases and J by 0 bases, with 9 bases between the two germline ends. CDR3 region: CASSARSLNTEAFF. CDR3 coding DNA: TGCGCCAGCAGTGCTCGAAGCCTGAACACTGAAGCTTTCTTT.

The gene calls are TRBV27 and TRBJ2-7; 8 nucleotides line up with TRBD1. V lost 8 bases, J lost 6 bases, and 9 bases stayed unmatched. This CDR3 has 13 amino acids. CDR1 MNHEY and CDR2 SMNVEV come from the germline V gene (reference sequence). The CDR3, as DNA: TGTGCCAGCTGGTGGACAGGGACGAGCGAGCAGTACTTC. Translating gives CASWWTGTSEQYF.

Of note for this clone: The same CDR3 arises from other DNA sequences in this sample as well. The chain employs TRBV28 and TRBJ2-7; D is unresolved. Germline CDR1 is MDHEN and CDR2 is SYDVKM. The CDR3 is 11 residues long. Trimming cost V 4 bases and J 3 bases, with 4 bases left between them. CDR3 coding DNA: TGTGCCAGCAGTTATTTCTACGAGCAGTACTTC. This sequence encodes CASSYFYEQYF.

The V and J genes are TRBV2 and TRBJ2-2; maybe TRBD2 (5 bases). Germline CDR1 SNHLY, CDR2 FYNNEI. CDR3 length: 18 residues. Trimming pared 4 bases from V and 0 bases from J, leaving 18 bases between. CDR3: CASSAFGVPEANTGELFF. The CDR3 nucleotides read TGTGCCAGCAGTGCTTTCGGGGTCCCCGAAGCGAACACCGGGGAGCTGTTTTTT. The full variable domain, completed using reference TRBV2 and TRBJ2-2, is EPEVTQTPSHQVTQMGQEVILRCVPISNHLYFYWYRQILGQKVEFLVSFYNNEISEKSEIFDDQFSVERPDGSNFTLKIRSTKLEDSAMYFCASSAFGVPEANTGELFFGEGSRLTVL.

A word on this clone: This sample also contains other DNA sequences that code for the same CDR3. V usage is TRBV29-1 and J usage is TRBJ2-1; possibly TRBD2 for D (6 bases). This CDR3 has 13 residues. V dropped 6 bases and J dropped 3 bases, with 12 bases sitting between them. Germline lookup yields CDR1 SQVTM and CDR2 ANQGSEA. The CDR3 DNA follows: TGCAGCGTGGGACTCGCAGACTACAATGAGCAGTTCTTC. Translated: CSVGLADYNEQFF.

The chain is built from TRBV27 and TRBJ2-5; 8 bases match TRBD2. Germline assignment: CDR1 MNHEY and CDR2 SMNVEV (reference sequence). This CDR3 has 15 amino acids. V trimming: 3 bases; J trimming: 4 bases; junction bases outside the gene matches: 7. The CDR3 reads CASSFKRELPETQYF. The DNA of the CDR3 is TGTGCCAGCAGTTTCAAGCGGGAGCTTCCAGAGACCCAGTACTTC.

On this clone itself: This same CDR3 is encoded by further DNA sequences in the sample. The V call is TRBV29-1, the J call TRBJ2-1; D gene uncertain. The CDR3 loop spans 10 amino acids. The germline gives CDR1 SQVTM, CDR2 ANQGSEA. V lost 3 bases and J lost 8, with 5 bases in between. CDR3 DNA sequence: TGCAGCGTTGATAGGGATGAGCAGTTCTTC. It translates to CSVDRDEQFF.

The J gene is TRBJ2-1, the V gene TRBV30; weak D call: TRBD1 (5 bases). Per germline, CDR1 GTSNPN and CDR2 SVGIG (reference sequence). The germline V and J ends were trimmed by 5 bases and 2 bases, with 10 bases remaining between them. This CDR3 has 13 amino acids. In DNA, the CDR3 is TGTGCCTGGGGGGCGGAGACCTACAATGAGCAGTTCTTC. It translates to CAWGAETYNEQFF.

The chain is built from TRBV25-1 and TRBJ2-1; the match to TRBD2 covers 10 bases. The CDR3 sequence is 15 residues long. CDR1 and CDR2 from the germline V gene are MGHDK and SYGVNS. The ends lost 5 bases at V and 1 base at J; junction bases unmatched: 2. CDR3 loop: CASSLLAGSYNEQFF. The CDR3 DNA is TGTGCCAGCAGTTTACTAGCGGGATCCTACAATGAGCAGTTCTTC.

This clone was counted once. V is TRBV6-5 and J is TRBJ2-7; D is unclear. The CDR3 runs to 15 residues. V was pared by 6 bases and J by 3 bases, with 18 bases between. The germline gives CDR1 MNHEY, CDR2 SVGAGI. Here the CDR3 DNA reads TGTGCCAGCAGCGAGAGGAGCGAAATCCTCTACGAGCAGTACTTC. Translating it yields CASSERSEILYEQYF.

J is TRBJ2-7 and V is TRBV29-1; 9 nucleotides align to TRBD1. This CDR3 comprises 13 residues. The V segment lost 6 bases and the J segment 3 bases; nucleotides outside the gene matches: 6. Germline V CDR1 and CDR2: SQVTM, ANQGSEA. The chain's CDR3 is CSVRTGDRYEQYF. CDR3 in DNA: TGCAGCGTACGGACAGGGGACCGCTACGAGCAGTACTTC.

This clone is a singleton in its sample. This chain uses TRBV4-1 with TRBJ1-5; D might be TRBD1 (6 bases). The germline gives CDR1 MGHRA, CDR2 YSYEKL. V lost 0 bases and J 2 bases, leaving 23 bases between the germline ends. CDR3 length: 20 amino acids. In DNA form, the CDR3 reads TGCGCCAGCAGCCAAGACGTTTGGGACACGATGATGGGCGGCAATCAGCCCCAGCATTTT. Translation gives CASSQDVWDTMMGGNQPQHF.

The chain carries TRBV4-1 and TRBJ2-1; the match to TRBD2 covers 10 bases. Germline values: CDR1 MGHRA, CDR2 YSYEKL. This CDR3 has 14 residues. V was clipped by 3 bases and J by 8 bases; unmatched bases: 4. The CDR3 DNA sequence: TGCGCCAGCAGCCAGGCTAGCGGGAGCGATGAGCAGTTCTTC. Protein: CASSQASGSDEQFF.